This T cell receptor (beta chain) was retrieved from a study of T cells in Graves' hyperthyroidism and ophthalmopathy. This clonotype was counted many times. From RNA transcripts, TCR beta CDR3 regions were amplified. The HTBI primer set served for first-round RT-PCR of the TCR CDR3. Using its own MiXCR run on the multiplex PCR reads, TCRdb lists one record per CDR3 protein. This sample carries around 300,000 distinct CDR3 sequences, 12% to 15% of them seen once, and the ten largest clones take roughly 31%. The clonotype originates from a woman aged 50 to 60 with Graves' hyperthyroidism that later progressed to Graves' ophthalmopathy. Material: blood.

CDR3 coding DNA: TGTGCCAGCAGTGCGCAGGGGCGACTGCTTAAAAACATTCAGTACTTC. The encoded protein is CASSAQGRLLKNIQYF. The V call is TRBV28, the J call TRBJ2-4; a weak D match, TRBD1 (6 bases). V was cut by 5 bases and J by 4 bases, with 18 bases left in between. CDR3 length equals 16 residues. Germline V lookup: CDR1 MDHEN, CDR2 SYDVKM. The whole variable domain, filled in from reference TRBV28 and TRBJ2-4, reads DVKVTQSSRYLVKRTGEKVFLECVQDMDHENMFWYRQDPGLGLRLIYFSYDVKMKEKGDIPEGYSVSREKKERFSLILESASTNQTSMYLCASSAQGRLLKNIQYFGAGTRLSVL.